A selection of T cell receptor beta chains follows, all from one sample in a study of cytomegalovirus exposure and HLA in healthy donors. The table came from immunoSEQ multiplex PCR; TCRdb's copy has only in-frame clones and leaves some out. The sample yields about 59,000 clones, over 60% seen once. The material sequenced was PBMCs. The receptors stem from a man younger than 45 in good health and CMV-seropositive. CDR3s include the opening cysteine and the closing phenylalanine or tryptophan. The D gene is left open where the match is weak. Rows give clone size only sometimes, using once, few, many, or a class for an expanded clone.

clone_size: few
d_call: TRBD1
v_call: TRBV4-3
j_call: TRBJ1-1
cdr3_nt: TGCGCCAGCAGCCAAGTCACAGGGGGGGTTGAAGCTTTCTTT
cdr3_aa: CASSQVTGGVEAFF

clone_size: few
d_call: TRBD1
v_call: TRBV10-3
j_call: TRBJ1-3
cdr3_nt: TGTGCCATCACCCCGGACAGGGTTTCTGGAAACACCATATATTTT
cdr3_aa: CAITPDRVSGNTIYF

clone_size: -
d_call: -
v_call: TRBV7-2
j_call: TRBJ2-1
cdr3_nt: TGTGCCAGCAGCTTAGACGGGGTTCTCGATGAGCAGTTCTTC
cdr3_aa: CASSLDGVLDEQFF

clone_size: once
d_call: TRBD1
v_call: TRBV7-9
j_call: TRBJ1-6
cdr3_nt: TGTGCCAGCAGCTTACGGCAGGGGGCCTATAATTCACCCCTCCACTTT
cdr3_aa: CASSLRQGAYNSPLHF

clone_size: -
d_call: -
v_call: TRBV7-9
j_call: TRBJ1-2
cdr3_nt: TGTGCCAGCAGGGAGCCCATCACGGAGGGCTACACCTTC
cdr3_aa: CASREPITEGYTF

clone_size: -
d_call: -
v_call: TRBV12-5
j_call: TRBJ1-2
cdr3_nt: TGTGCTAGTGGTCCCGGAAGAGGGCCCCCCTCCTTC
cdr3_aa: CASGPGRGPPSF

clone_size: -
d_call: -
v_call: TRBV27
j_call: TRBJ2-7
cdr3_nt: TGTGCCAGCAGTTTCCGGGACTCCGTTCGCGAGCAGTACTTC
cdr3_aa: CASSFRDSVREQYF

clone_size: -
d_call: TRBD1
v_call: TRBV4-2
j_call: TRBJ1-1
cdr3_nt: TGTGCCAGCAGCCAAGACCAGGACAGGGTTTTTGAAGCTTTCTTT
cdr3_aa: CASSQDQDRVFEAFF

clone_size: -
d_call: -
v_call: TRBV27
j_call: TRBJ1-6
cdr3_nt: TGTGCCAGCAGTTTAGGAGTCGGTAATTCACCCCTCCACTTT
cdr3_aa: CASSLGVGNSPLHF

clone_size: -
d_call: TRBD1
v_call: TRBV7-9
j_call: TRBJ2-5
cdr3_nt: TGTGCCAGCACCTTAGATACAGGGGACCAAGAGACCCAGTACTTC
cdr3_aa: CASTLDTGDQETQYF

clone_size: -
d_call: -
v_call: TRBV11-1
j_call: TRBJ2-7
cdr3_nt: TGTGCCAGCAGCCGTGGGGGGGGCCTATCCTACGAGCAGTACTTC
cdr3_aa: CASSRGGGLSYEQYF

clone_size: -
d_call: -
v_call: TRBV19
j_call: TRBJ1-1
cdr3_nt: TGTGCCAGTAGAACAGGGATGAACACTGAAGCTTTCTTT
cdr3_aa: CASRTGMNTEAFF

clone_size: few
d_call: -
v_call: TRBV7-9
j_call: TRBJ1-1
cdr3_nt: TGTGCCAGCAGATCCTGGGGCGGGGTCGTAAGTGAAGCTTTCTTT
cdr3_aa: CASRSWGGVVSEAFF

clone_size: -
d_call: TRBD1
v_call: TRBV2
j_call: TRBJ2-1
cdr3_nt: TGTGCCAGCAGGCCTGCGACAGGGGGCCGCGAGCAGTTCTTC
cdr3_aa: CASRPATGGREQFF

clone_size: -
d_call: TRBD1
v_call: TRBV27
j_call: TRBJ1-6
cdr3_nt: TGTGCCAGCAGTTTCTCCGGGACAGTTTATAATTCACCCCTCCACTTT
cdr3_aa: CASSFSGTVYNSPLHF

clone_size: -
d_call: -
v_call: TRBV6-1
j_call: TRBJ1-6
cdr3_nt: TGTGCCAGCACCCGGGTTGTTAAAGATTCACCCCTCCACTTT
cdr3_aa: CASTRVVKDSPLHF

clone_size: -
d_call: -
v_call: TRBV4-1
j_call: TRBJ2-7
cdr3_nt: TGCGCCAGCAGCCAAGTAGGGGGGAGGGCTATTTCCCTCGAGCAGTACTTC
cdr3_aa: CASSQVGGRAISLEQYF

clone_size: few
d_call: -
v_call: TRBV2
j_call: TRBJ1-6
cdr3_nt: TGTGCCAGCAGTGAAGGGGTTCTAACGGGGTTAGACACCTATAATTCACCCCTCCACTTT
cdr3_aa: CASSEGVLTGLDTYNSPLHF

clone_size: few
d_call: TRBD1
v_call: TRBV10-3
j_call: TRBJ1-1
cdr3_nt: TGTGCCATCAGTGAGCCCCCAGACAGGGGGGGCACTGAAGCTTTCTTT
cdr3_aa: CAISEPPDRGGTEAFF

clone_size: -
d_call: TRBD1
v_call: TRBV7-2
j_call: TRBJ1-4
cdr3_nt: TGTGCCAGCAGCTTAGCCGGACAGGGAGGGACTAATGAAAAACTGTTTTTT
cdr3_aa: CASSLAGQGGTNEKLFF

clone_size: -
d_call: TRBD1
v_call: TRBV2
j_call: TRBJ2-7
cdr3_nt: TGTGCTGACTCCCGGGACAGCTCCTACGAGCAGTACTTC
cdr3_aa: CADSRDSSYEQYF

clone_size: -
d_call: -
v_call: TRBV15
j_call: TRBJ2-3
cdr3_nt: TGTGCCACCAGCAGATTGGGCAGGGTGGGGGATACGCAGTATTTT
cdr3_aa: CATSRLGRVGDTQYF

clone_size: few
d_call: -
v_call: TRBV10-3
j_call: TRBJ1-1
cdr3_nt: TGTGCCATCAAGGAGGCGGGGGCTGAAGCTTTCTTT
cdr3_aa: CAIKEAGAEAFF

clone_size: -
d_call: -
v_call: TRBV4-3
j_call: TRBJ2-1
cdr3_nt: TGCGCCAGCAGCCAAGAACCAAGCGGAGGTGAGCAGTTCTTC
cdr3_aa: CASSQEPSGGEQFF

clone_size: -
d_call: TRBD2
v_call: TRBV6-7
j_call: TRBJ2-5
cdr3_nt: TGTGCCAGCAGTTACCCTGTGAGCGGGGAATACGAGTCAGAGACCCAGTACTTC
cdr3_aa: CASSYPVSGEYESETQYF

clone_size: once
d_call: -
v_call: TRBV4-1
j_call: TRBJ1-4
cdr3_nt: TGCGCCAGCAGCCTTAGGGGCAGGGCCGGGGAAAAACTGTTTTTT
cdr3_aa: CASSLRGRAGEKLFF

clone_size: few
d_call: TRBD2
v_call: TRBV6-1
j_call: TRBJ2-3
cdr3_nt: TGTGCCAGCAGTGATAGCGGGGGCACAGATACGCAGTATTTT
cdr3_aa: CASSDSGGTDTQYF

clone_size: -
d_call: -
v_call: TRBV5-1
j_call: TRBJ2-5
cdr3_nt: TGCGCCAGCAGCTTGGATAGGCAGGTTGGGGAGACCCAGTACTTC
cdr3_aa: CASSLDRQVGETQYF

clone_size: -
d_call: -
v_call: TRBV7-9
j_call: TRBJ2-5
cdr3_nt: TGTGCCAGCAGCACCAGGAACAACCAAGAGACCCAGTACTTC
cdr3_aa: CASSTRNNQETQYF

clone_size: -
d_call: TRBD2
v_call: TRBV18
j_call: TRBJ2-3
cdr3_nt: TGTGCCAGCTCACTGCAGACTAGCGGGGCGGTAGATACGCAGTATTTT
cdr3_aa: CASSLQTSGAVDTQYF

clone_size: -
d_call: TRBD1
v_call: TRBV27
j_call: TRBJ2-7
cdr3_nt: TGTGCCAGCAGTTTAATCTGGGGACAGGGAACCTCCTACGAGCAGTACTTC
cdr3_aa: CASSLIWGQGTSYEQYF

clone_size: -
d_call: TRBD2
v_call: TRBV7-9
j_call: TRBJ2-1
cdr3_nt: TGTGCCAGCAGCCCCCGGCGGGGGGGCCGGAATGAGCAGTTCTTC
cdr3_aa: CASSPRRGGRNEQFF

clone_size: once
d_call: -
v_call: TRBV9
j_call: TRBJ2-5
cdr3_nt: TGTGCCAGCAGCGTAACTGAGGGGTCATGGGGGGCCCAGTACTTC
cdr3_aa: CASSVTEGSWGAQYF

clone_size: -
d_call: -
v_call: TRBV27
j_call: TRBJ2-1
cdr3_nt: TGTGCCAGCAGTAAACCGGTTTACAATGAGCAGTTCTTC
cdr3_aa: CASSKPVYNEQFF

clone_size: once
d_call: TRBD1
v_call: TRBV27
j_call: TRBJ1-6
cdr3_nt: TGTGCCAGCAGTCTCTCCGGGACAGGGAATTCACCCCTCCACTTT
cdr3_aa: CASSLSGTGNSPLHF

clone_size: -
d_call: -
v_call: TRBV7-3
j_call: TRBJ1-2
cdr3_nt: TGTGCCAGCAGCTTAACAACGGGCAGGAGGCAAAACTATGGCTACACCTTC
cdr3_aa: CASSLTTGRRQNYGYTF

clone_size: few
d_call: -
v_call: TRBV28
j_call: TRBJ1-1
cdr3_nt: TGTGCCAGCACCGAATCCCAGTTGAACACTGAAGCTTTCTTT
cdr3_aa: CASTESQLNTEAFF

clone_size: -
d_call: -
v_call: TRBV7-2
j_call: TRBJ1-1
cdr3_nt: TGTGCCAGCAGCCCCCAATCGAGGATGACGAGGACTGAAGCTTTCTTT
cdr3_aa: CASSPQSRMTRTEAFF

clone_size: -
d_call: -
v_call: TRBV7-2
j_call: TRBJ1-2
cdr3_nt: TGTGCCAGCAGCCCCCCGGGAGGTGGCTGGTTAGAGCGATATGGCTACACCTTC
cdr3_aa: CASSPPGGGWLERYGYTF

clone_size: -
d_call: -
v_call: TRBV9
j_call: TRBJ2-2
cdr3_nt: TGTGCCAGCAGCAATAGAGGGTCCTCGCGCGGGGAGCTGTTTTTT
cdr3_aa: CASSNRGSSRGELFF

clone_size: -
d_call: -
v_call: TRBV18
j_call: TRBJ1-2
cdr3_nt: TGTGCCAGCTCACAGCAAGTTGGGGCTGGCTACACCTTC
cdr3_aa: CASSQQVGAGYTF

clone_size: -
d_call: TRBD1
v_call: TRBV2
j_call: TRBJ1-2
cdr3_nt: TGTGCCAGCAGCGGGACAGGGGGAAGTGGCTACACCTTC
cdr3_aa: CASSGTGGSGYTF

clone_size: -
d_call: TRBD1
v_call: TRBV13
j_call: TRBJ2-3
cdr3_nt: TGTGCCAGCAGCCGGTGGGGGGACAGGGGATCAACAGATACGCAGTATTTT
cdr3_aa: CASSRWGDRGSTDTQYF

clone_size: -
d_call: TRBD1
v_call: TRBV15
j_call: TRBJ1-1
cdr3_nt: TGTGCCACCAGCAGCCAAACAGGGGGTACTGAAGCTTTCTTT
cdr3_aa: CATSSQTGGTEAFF

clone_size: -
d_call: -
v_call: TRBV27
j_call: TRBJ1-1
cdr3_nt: TGTGCCAGCAGTTCCAGGTCATACACTGAAGCTTTCTTT
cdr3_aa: CASSSRSYTEAFF

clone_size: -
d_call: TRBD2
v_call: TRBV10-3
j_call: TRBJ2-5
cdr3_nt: TGTGCCATCAGCCCCTCAGCGGGGAGGGGAGGAGAGACCCAGTACTTC
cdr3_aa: CAISPSAGRGGETQYF

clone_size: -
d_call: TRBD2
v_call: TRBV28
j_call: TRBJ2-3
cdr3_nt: TGTGCCAGCAATCCCATAGCGGGGGGCACAGATACGCAGTATTTT
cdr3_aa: CASNPIAGGTDTQYF

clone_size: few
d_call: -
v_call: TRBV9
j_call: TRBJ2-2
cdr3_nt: TGTGCCAGCAGCGTTGCCCCGGGGGTGAACACCGGGGAGCTGTTTTTT
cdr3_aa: CASSVAPGVNTGELFF

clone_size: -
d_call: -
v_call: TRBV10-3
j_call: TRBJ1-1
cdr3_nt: TGTGCCATCAGGGGAACCGGGGAGGGCGGCACTGAAGCTTTCTTT
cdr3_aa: CAIRGTGEGGTEAFF

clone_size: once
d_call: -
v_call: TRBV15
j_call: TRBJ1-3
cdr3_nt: TGTGCCACCAGCAGAGGAGGGACAAGTTCCCCCCTCTCTGGAAACACCATATATTTT
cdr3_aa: CATSRGGTSSPLSGNTIYF

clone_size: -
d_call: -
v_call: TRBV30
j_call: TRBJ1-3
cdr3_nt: TGTGCCTGGAGTGTTCAGGGAAACACCATATATTTT
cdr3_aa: CAWSVQGNTIYF

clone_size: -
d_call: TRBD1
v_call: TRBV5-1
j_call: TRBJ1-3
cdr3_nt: TGCGCCAGCAGCGGGGAAGGACAGGGGCGGAGAAACACCATATATTTT
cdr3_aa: CASSGEGQGRRNTIYF

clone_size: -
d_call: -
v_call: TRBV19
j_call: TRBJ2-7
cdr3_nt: TGTGCCAGTAGTATTAATACAGTAGGCACCTACGAGCAGTACTTC
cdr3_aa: CASSINTVGTYEQYF

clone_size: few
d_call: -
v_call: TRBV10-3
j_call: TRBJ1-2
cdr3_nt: TGTGCCATCAGACAGGAGATGACTGGCTACACCTTC
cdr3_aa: CAIRQEMTGYTF

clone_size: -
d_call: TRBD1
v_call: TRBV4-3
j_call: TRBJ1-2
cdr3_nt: TGCGCCAGCAGCCAAGAGACAGGGTGTGGCTACCCCTTC
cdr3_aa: CASSQETGCGYPF

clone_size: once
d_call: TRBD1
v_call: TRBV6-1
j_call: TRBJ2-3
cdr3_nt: TGTGCCAGCAGCCCGGGGACAGGGAAGGATACGCAGTATTTT
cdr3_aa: CASSPGTGKDTQYF